This T cell receptor (beta chain) was found in a study of naive and memory T cell subsets. Alpha and beta constant region primers primed reverse transcription for blood and skin samples. One entry per CDR3 protein, called by TCRdb with MiXCR from the UMI-ligation and nested PCR reads. This table has approximately 20,000 distinct CDR3 sequences, less than 9.5% appearing once. Trimming removed 0 bases from V and 6 bases from J, with 6 bases in between. This CDR3 is 12 amino acids long. Germline CDR1 reads LGHDT; CDR2 reads YNNKEL (reference sequence). This clonotype was counted only a few times. Treatment meaning: skin biopsy from PPD injection site in Mantoux-positive individual. Reverse transcription used DNase-treated unsorted total RNA, aiming for roughly 1 to 1000 ng.

The sequencing used skin, collected from a tuberculin skin test site. The chain links TRBV3-1 to TRBJ2-7; D is uncertain. This TCR was sampled from an adult in good health. The CDR3 spells CASSQDPGEQYF. In nucleotides, the CDR3 is TGTGCCAGCAGCCAAGATCCGGGCGAGCAGTACTTC.